This TCR beta chain comes out of a study of blood T cell repertoires in COVID-19. In germline, CDR1 is MNHEY, CDR2 SVGAGI. V lost 7 bases and J lost 2, with 15 bases in between. There are 15 residues in the CDR3. Data came from immunoSEQ multiplex PCR; TCRdb stores just in-frame clones and leaves some out. The sample lists 100,000 or so clones, around 84% occurring once. Only one count was recorded for this clone. Input material: peripheral blood. This receptor was taken from a human donor in a cohort sampled during active COVID-19. The V gene is TRBV6-5, the J gene TRBJ1-5; possibly TRBD1 for D (5 bases). The CDR3 region is CASTPSGVGNQPQHF. DNA for the CDR3: TGTGCCAGCACCCCTTCGGGGGTAGGCAATCAGCCCCAGCATTTT.